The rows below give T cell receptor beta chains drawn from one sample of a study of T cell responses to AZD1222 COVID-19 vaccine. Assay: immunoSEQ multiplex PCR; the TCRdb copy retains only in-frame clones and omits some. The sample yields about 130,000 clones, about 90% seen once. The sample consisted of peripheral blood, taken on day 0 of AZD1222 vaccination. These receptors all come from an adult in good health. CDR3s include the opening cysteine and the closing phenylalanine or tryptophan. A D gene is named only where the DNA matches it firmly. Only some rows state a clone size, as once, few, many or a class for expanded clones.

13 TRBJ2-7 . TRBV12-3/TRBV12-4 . TGTGCCAGCAGCCTAACGTTGTCCTACGAGCAGTACTTC CASSLTLSYEQYF
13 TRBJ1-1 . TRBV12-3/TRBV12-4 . TGTGCCAGCAGTCCCTTTGAGAACACTGAAGCTTTCTTT CASSPFENTEAFF
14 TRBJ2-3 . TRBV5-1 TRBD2 TGCGCCAGCAGCTTGGCTAGCGGGGCGGATACGCAGTATTTT CASSLASGADTQYF
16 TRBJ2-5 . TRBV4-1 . TGCGCCAGCAGCCAAACGCTCGGGGCTCTAAGGGAGACCCAGTACTTC CASSQTLGALRETQYF
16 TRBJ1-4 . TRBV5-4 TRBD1 TGTGCCAGCAGCTGGGCAGGAGGGGGCGCGGGTGAAAAACTGTTTTTT CASSWAGGGAGEKLFF
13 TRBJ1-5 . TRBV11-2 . TGTGCCAGCAGTCGAGAATCCAATCAGCCCCAGCATTTT CASSRESNQPQHF
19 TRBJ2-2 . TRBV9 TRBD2 TGTGCCAGCAGCGTAGAAGTAGGGACTAGCGGGGGGAACACCGGGGAGCTGTTTTTT CASSVEVGTSGGNTGELFF
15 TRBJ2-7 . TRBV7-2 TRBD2 TGTGCCAGCAGCATAACTAGCGGGGGCACCTACGAGCAGTACTTC CASSITSGGTYEQYF
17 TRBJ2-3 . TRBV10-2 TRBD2 TGCGCCAGCAGTGATTTGGCTAGCGGGGGGACTCCAGATACGCAGTATTTT CASSDLASGGTPDTQYF
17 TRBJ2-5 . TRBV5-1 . TGCGCCAGCAGCTTGAAGGTGCGGGTTTTGACCCAAGAGACCCAGTACTTC CASSLKVRVLTQETQYF
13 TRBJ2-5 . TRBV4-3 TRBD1 TGCGCCAGCAGCCAGGGACAGCAAGAGACCCAGTACTTC CASSQGQQETQYF
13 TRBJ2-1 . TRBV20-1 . TGCAGTGCTAGTGCTCAGGGGTACAATGAGCAGTTCTTC CSASAQGYNEQFF
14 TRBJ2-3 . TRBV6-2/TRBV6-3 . TGTGCCAGCAGTCTTCTTTCGACGCCGGATACGCAGTATTTT CASSLLSTPDTQYF
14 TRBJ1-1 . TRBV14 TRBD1 TGTGCCAGCAGCCAAGTGAAGGGGGCCACTGAAGCTTTCTTT CASSQVKGATEAFF
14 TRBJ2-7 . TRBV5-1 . TGCGCCAGCAGCTTGGGTCCCCAGGGAAGCGAGCAGTACTTC CASSLGPQGSEQYF
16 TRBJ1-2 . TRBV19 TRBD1 TGTGCCAGTAGTACGCACTACGGGACAGGGCATTATGGCTACACCTTC CASSTHYGTGHYGYTF
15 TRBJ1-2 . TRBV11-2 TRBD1 TGTGCCAGCAGCCACGGGACAGGGTCTAACTATGGCTACACCTTC CASSHGTGSNYGYTF
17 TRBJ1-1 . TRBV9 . TGTGCCAGCAGCGTAGGTAGCTCGGGGGGACGGGGCACTGAAGCTTTCTTT CASSVGSSGGRGTEAFF
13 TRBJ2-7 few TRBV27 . TGTGCCAGCAGACCACGGACTGGCTACGAGCAGTACTTC CASRPRTGYEQYF
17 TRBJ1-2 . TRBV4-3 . TGCGCCAGCAGCCAAGGGCAAGGACTGAGGACTAACTATGGCTACACCTTC CASSQGQGLRTNYGYTF
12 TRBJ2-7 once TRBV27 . TGTGCCAGCAGTTTAGACGGCTACGAGCAGTACTTC CASSLDGYEQYF
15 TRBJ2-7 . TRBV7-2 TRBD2 TGTGCCAGCAGCTTAGGAGGCGGGGGGGCCTACGAGCAGTACTTC CASSLGGGGAYEQYF
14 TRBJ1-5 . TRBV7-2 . TGTGCCAGCAGCTTATGGGGTAGCAATCAGCCCCAGCATTTT CASSLWGSNQPQHF
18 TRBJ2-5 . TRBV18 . TGTGCCAGCTCACCACCCAACGGAAGGGCAACGGAGAAAGAGACCCAGTACTTC CASSPPNGRATEKETQYF
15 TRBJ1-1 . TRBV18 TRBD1 TGTGCCACCCGCGACGGGACAGGGGTGAAGGTAGGAGCTTTCTTT CATRDGTGVKVGAFF
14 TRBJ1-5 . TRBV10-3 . TGTGCCATCAGTGAGTGGAGGGACAATCAGCCCCAGCATTTT CAISEWRDNQPQHF
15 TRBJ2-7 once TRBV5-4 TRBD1 TGTGCCAGCAGCTTGGAGACAGGGCTAGCCTACGAGCAGTACTTC CASSLETGLAYEQYF
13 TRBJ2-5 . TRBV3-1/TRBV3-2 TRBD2 TGTGCCAGCAGCCAAGGGGAGGGGTGGACCCAGTACTTC CASSQGEGWTQYF